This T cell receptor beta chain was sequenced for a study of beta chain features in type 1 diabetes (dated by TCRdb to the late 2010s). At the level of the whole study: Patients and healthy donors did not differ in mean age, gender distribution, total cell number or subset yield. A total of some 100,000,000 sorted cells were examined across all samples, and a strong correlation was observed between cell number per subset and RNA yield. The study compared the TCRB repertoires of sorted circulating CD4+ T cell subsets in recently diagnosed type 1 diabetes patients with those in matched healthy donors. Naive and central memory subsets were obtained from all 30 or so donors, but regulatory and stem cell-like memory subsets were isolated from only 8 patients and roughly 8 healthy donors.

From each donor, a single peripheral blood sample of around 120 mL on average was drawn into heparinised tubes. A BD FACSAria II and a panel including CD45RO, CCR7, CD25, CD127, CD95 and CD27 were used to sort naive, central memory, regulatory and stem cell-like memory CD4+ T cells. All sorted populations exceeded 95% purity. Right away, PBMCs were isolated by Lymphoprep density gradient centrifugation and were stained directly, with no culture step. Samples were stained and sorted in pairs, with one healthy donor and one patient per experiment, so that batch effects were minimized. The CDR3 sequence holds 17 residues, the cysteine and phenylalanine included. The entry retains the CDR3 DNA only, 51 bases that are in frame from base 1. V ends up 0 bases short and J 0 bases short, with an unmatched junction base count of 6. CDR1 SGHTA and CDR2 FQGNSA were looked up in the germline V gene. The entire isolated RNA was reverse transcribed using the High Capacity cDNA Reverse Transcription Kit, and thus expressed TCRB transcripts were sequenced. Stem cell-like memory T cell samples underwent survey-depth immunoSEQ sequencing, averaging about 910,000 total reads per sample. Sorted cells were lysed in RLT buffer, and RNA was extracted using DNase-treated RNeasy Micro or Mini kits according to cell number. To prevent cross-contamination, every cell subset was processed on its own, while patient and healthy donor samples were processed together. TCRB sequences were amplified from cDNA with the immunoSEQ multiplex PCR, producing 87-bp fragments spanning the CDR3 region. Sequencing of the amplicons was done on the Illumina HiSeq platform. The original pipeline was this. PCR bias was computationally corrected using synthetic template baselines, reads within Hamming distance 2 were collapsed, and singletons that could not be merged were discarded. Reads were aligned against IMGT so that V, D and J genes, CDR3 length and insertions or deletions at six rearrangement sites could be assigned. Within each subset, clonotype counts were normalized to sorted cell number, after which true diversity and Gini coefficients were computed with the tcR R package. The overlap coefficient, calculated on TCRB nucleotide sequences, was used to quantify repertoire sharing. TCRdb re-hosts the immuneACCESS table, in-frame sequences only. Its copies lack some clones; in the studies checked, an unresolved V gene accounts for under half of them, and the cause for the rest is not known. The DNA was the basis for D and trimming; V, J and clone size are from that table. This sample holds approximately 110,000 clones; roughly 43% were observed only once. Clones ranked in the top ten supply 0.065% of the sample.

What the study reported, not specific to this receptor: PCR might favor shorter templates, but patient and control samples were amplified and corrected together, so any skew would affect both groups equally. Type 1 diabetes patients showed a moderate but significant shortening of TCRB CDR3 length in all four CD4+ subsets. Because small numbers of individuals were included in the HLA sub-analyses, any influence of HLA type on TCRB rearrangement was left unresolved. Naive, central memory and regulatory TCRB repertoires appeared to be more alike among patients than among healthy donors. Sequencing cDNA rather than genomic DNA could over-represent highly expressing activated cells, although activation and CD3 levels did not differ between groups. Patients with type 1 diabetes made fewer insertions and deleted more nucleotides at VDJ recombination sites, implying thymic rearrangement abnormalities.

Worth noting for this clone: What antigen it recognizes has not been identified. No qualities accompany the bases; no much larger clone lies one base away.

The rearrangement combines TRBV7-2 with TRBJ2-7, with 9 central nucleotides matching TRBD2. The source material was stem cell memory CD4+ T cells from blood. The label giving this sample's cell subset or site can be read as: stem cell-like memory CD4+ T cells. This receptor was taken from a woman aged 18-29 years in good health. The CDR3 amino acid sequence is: CASSLAHLAGISYEQYF. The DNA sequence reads TGTGCCAGCAGCTTAGCCCACCTAGCGGGAATCTCCTACGAGCAGTACTTC.